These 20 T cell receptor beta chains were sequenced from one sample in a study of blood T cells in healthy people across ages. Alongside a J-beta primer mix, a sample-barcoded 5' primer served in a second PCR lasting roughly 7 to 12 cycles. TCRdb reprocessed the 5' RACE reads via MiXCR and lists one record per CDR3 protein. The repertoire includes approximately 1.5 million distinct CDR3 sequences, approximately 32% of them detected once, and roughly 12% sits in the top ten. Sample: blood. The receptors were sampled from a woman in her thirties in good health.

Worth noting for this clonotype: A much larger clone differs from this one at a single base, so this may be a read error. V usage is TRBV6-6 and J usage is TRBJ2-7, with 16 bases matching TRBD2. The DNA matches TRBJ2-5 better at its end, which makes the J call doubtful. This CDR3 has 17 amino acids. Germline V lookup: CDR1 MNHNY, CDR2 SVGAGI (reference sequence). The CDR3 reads CASSSGTSGGALKTQYF. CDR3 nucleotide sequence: TGTGCCAGCAGTTCGGGGACTAGCGGGGGGGCCCTGAAGACCCAGTACTTC.

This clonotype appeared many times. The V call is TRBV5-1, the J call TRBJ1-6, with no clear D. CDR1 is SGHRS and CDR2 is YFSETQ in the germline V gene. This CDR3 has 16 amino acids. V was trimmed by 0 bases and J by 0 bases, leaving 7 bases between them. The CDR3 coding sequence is TGCGCCAGCAGCTTGGATCTCAGCTCCTATAATTCACCCCTCCACTTT. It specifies CASSLDLSSYNSPLHF. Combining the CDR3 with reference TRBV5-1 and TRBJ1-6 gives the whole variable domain KAGVTQTPRYLIKTRGQQVTLSCSPISGHRSVSWYQQTPGQGLQFLFEYFSETQRNKGNFPGRFSGRQFSNSRSEMNVSTLELGDSALYLCASSLDLSSYNSPLHFGNGTRLTVT.

In DNA form, the CDR3 reads TGTGCCTGGAACCGACAGGGGGTGATAGACTATGGCTACACCTTC. The encoded protein is CAWNRQGVIDYGYTF. V is TRBV30 and J is TRBJ1-2, with 9 bases identical to TRBD1. V shed 4 bases, J shed 3 bases, and the junction held 9 bases outside the gene matches. The length of the CDR3 is 15 residues. The V gene's germline CDR1 is GTSNPN and CDR2 SVGIG (reference sequence). Full variable domain (outside the CDR3, taken from reference TRBV30 and TRBJ1-2): SQTIHQWPATLVQPVGSPLSLECTVEGTSNPNLYWYRQAAGRGLQLLFYSVGIGQISSEVPQNLSASRPQDRQFILSSKKLLLSDSGFYLCAWNRQGVIDYGYTFGSGTRLTVV.

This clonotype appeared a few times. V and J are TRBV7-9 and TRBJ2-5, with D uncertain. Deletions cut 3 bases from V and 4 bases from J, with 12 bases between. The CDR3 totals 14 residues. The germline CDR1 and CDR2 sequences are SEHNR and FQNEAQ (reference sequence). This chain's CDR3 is CASSLAPPGETQYF. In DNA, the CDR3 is TGTGCCAGCAGCTTGGCCCCCCCGGGAGAGACCCAGTACTTC. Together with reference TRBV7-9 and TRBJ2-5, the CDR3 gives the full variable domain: DTGVSQNPRHKITKRGQNVTFRCDPISEHNRLYWYRQTLGQGPEFLTYFQNEAQLEKSRLLSDRFSAERPKGSFSTLEIQRTEQGDSAMYLCASSLAPPGETQYFGPGTRLLVL.

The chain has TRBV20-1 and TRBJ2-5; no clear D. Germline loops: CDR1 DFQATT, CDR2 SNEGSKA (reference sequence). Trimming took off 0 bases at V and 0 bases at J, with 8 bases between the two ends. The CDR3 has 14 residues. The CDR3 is CSARDLSDQETQYF. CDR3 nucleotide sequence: TGCAGTGCTAGAGATCTCTCAGACCAAGAGACCCAGTACTTC.

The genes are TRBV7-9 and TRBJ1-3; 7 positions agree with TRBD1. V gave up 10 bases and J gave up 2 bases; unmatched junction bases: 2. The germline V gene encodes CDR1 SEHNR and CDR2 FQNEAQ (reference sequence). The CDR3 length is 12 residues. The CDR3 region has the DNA TGTGCCACCGGGACAGCTGGAAACACCATATATTTT. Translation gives CATGTAGNTIYF.

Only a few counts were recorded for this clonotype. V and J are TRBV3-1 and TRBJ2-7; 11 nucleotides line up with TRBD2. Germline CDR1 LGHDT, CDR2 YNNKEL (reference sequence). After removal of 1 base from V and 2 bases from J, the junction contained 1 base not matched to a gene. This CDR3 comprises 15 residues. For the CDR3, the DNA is TGTGCCAGCAGCCAAGTTAGCGGGGGGGCCTACGAGCAGTACTTC. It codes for CASSQVSGGAYEQYF.

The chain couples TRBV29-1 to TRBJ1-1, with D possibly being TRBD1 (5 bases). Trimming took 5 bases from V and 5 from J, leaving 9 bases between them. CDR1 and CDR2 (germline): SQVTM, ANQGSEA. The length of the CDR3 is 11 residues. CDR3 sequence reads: CSVPQETEAFF. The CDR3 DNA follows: TGCAGCGTTCCACAGGAGACTGAAGCTTTCTTT.

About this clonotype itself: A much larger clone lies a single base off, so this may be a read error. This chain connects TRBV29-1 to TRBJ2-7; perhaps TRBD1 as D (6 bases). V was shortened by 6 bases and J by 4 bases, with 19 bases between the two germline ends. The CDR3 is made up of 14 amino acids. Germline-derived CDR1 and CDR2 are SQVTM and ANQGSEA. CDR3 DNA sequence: TGCAGCGTGCTACTTGGACAGTTAGAGTACGAGCAGTACTTC. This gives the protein CSVLLGQLEYEQYF.

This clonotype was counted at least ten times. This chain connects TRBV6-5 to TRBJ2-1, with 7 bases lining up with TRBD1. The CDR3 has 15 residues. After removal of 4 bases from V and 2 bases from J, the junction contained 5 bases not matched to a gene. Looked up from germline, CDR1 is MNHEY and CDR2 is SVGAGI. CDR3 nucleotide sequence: TGTGCCAGCAGTTCGCGACAGGGCGCCTACAATGAGCAGTTCTTC. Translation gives CASSSRQGAYNEQFF.

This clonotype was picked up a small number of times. The chain's CDR3 is CAWRPYYNEQFF. The CDR3 nucleotides read TGTGCCTGGAGGCCATATTACAATGAGCAGTTCTTC. The V call is TRBV30, the J call TRBJ2-1; D remains ambiguous. The germline V gene encodes CDR1 GTSNPN and CDR2 SVGIG (reference sequence). V was clipped by 3 bases and J by 4 bases, with 7 bases between them. The CDR3 is made up of 12 amino acids. Full variable domain (remainder filled in from reference TRBV30 and TRBJ2-1): SQTIHQWPATLVQPVGSPLSLECTVEGTSNPNLYWYRQAAGRGLQLLFYSVGIGQISSEVPQNLSASRPQDRQFILSSKKLLLSDSGFYLCAWRPYYNEQFFGPGTRLTVL.

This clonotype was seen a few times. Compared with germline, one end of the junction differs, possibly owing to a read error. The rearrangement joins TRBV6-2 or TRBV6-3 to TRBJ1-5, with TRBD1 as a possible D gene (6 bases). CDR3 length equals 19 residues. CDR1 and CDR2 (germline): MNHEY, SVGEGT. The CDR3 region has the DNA TGTGCCAGCACTTACGAGACTGGGACAAGCTACACCCTTTATCAGCCCCAGCATTTT. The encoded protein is CASTYETGTSYTLYQPQHF.

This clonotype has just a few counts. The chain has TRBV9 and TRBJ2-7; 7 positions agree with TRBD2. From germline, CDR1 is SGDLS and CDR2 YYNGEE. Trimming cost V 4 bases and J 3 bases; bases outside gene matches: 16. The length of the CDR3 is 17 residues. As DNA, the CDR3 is TGTGCCAGCAGCCCCCTTCCCCGTCTAGCGGTTTACTACGAGCAGTACTTC. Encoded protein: CASSPLPRLAVYYEQYF.

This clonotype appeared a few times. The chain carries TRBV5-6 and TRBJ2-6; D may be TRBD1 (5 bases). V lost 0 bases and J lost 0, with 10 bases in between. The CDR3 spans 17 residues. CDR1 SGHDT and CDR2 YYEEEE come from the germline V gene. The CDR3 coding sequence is TGTGCCAGCAGCTTGGGACAGTTTCTCTCTGGGGCCAACGTCCTGACTTTC. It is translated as CASSLGQFLSGANVLTF. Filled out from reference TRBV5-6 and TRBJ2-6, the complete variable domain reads DAGVTQSPTHLIKTRGQQVTLRCSPKSGHDTVSWYQQALGQGPQFIFQYYEEEERQRGNFPDRFSGHQFPNYSSELNVNALLLGDSALYLCASSLGQFLSGANVLTFGAGSRLTVL.

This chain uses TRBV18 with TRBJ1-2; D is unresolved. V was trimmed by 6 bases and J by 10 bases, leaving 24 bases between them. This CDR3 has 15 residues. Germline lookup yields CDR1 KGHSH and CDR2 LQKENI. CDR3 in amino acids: CASSPIANQLRNYTF. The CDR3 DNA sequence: TGTGCCAGCTCGCCTATAGCTAATCAGCTCCGAAACTACACCTTC. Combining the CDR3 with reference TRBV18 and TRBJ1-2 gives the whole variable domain NAGVMQNPRHLVRRRGQEARLRCSPMKGHSHVYWYRQLPEEGLKFMVYLQKENIIDESGMPKERFSAEFPKEGPSILRIQQVVRGDSAAYFCASSPIANQLRNYTFGSGTRLTVV.

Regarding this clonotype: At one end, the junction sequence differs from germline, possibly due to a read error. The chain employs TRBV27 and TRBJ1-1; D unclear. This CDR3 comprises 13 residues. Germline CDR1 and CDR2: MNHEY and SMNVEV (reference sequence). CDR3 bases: TGTGCCGGCAGACTCTACAGGAACACTGAAGCTTTCTTT. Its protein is CAGRLYRNTEAFF.

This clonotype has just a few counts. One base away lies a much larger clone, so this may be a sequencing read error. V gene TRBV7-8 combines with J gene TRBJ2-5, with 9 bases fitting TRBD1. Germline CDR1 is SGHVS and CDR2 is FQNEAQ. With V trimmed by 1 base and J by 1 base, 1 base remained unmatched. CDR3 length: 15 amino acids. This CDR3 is CASSLGDRVQETQYF. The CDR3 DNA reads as TGTGCCAGCAGCTTAGGGGACAGGGTCCAAGAGACCCAGTACTTC.

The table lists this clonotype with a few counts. CDR3 coding DNA: TGTGCCATAGGACAGTCTCAGGAACAGCCCCAGCATTTT. It is translated as CAIGQSQEQPQHF. The chain is built from TRBV5-5 and TRBJ1-5, with D possibly TRBD1 on 6 matching bases. From germline, CDR1 is SGHKS and CDR2 YYEKEE (reference sequence). V was cut by 9 bases and J by 7 bases, with 17 bases left in between. CDR3 length: 13 amino acids.

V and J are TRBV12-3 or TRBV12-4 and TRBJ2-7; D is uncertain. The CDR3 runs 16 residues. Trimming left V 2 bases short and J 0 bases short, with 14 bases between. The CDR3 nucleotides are TGTGCCAGCAGTTTATTAGGAGAGTCCTACTCCTACGAGCAGTACTTC. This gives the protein CASSLLGESYSYEQYF.

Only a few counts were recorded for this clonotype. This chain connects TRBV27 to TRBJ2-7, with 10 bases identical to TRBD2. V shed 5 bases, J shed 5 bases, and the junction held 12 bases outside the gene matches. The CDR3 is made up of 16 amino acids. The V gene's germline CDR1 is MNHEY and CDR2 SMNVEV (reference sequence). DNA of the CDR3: TGTGCCAGCAGTCCGATCACTCCTAGCGGGAGCGACGAGCAGTACTTC. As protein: CASSPITPSGSDEQYF.